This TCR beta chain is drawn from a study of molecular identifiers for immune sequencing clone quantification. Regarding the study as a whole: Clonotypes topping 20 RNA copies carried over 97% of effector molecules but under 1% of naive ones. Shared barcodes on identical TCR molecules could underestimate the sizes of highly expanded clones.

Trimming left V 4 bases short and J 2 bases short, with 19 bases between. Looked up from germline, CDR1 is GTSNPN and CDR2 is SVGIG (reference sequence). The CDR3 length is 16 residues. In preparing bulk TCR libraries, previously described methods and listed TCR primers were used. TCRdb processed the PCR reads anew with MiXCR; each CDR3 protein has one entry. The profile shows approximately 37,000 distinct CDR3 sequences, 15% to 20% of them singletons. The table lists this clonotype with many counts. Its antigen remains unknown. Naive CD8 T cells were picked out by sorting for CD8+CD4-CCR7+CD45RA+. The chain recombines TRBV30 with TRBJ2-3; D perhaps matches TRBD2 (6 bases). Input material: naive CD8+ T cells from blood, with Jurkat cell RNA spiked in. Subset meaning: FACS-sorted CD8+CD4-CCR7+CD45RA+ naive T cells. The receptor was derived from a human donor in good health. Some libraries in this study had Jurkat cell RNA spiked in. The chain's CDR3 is CAWTPPLRGATDTQYF. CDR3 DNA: TGTGCCTGGACCCCCCCACTCCGCGGGGCCACAGATACGCAGTATTTT.